This T cell receptor beta chain was identified during a study of T cells after yellow fever vaccination (dated by TCRdb to about 2019). Concerning the study at large: Libraries from fractions with low cell numbers were prepared with the SMART-Seq v4 Ultra Low Input RNA kit. To follow T-cell clones before and after both primary and booster YFV17D yellow fever vaccination, bulk TCR alpha and beta repertoires underwent longitudinal sequencing. Two healthy male donors made up the cohort, one aged 18 to 29 years and the other aged 30 to 40 years. Bulk PBMC replicates and cell subsets were isolated from blood drawn at multiple timepoints before and after both primary and secondary immunization.

This clonotype showed up many times. Its target antigen remains unknown. The junction does not match germline at one end; this may be a read error. According to the germline V gene, CDR1 reads SGHRS and CDR2 reads YFSETQ. The CDR3 numbers 15 residues from cysteine through phenylalanine. The DNA shown is the 45-base CDR3, in frame from base 1. Read against the paper, the sample's treatment or condition label means: live attenuated yellow fever vaccine strain. At each blood-draw timepoint, two biological replicates of bulk PBMCs were collected. A standard Ficoll-Paque protocol was used to isolate PBMCs from peripheral blood. TriZol was used to extract RNA from bulk PBMCs, from CD4 and CD8 fractions, and from dextramer-positive and dextramer-negative fractions. The research as a whole found: Only a couple of donors were included in the study, so the extent to which the findings can be generalized is limited. A small fraction of clonotypes showed up in both the CD4 and CD8 compartments, probably as a result of convergent recombination. Most clones expanded after primary vaccination (almost 97% of CD4 and 88% of CD8) were re-detected after the booster, suggesting that broad memory maintenance occurred. Because abundant contaminating clonotypes from the bulk population could be contained in FACS-sorted repertoires, computational filtering was required. The secondary T-cell response was found to be weaker but faster than the primary response, with a peak reached on day 5 rather than on day 15.

TCRdb names Illumina NovaSeq 6000 as the instrument used. Synthesis of TCR cDNA relied on 5'RACE template switching, a step that introduced a universal primer site along with unique molecular identifiers. Priming of cDNA synthesis was performed from both the TCR alpha and TCR beta constant segments. Library amplification used two PCR steps, and the second PCR step added sample barcodes and sequencing adapters. Sequencing of libraries was done on Illumina HiSeq 2500 (2x100 bp) or NovaSeq (2x150 bp). In the source study's methods: Reads were demultiplexed and collapsed into UMI consensus sequences with MIGEC, and V(D)J alignment was performed with MiXCR. Clonotypes responding to the vaccine were identified with edgeR on replicate PBMC samples, with the criteria of FDR below 0.01 and a log2 fold change above 5 up to day 15. Bulk clonotypes were assigned CD4 or CD8 identity according to which sequenced CD4 or CD8 repertoire held them at higher abundance. TCRdb reprocessed the public reads (quality trimming at Q25 with fastp, clone calling with MiXCR) and kept in-frame beta chains. Identical CDR3 proteins give one entry, which carries the most common genes and DNA. TCRdb, not the authors, supplied the V and J calls. This sample lists hundreds of thousands of distinct CDR3 sequences; approximately 4% were detected once. Clones ranked in the top ten supply 20% to 25% of the sample.

The chain is assembled from TRBV5-1 and TRBJ2-3; a tentative D match to TRBD1 spans 5 bases. The sequencing here drew on PBMCs, taken 5 days after the yellow fever booster vaccination. This TCR derives from a man younger than 35 who received the YFV17D yellow fever vaccine. The CDR3 in this case is CASSLRGGSTDTQYF. The DNA sequence is TGTGCCAGCAGCTTAAGGGGTGGGAGCACAGATACGCAGTATTTT.